These 27 T cell receptor beta chains originate from one sample sequenced in a study of cytomegalovirus exposure and HLA in healthy donors. Produced via immunoSEQ multiplex PCR; TCRdb's table is partial and in-frame only. The sample has roughly 150,000 clones, 85% to 90% seen once. Sequencing was done on a sample of PBMCs. The receptors here all came from a young woman in good health and CMV-seropositive.

In DNA, the CDR3 is TGTGCCAGCAGCTTGGCCGCAGGGGTGGTTGGAAACACCATATATTTT. Protein: CASSLAAGVVGNTIYF. The V and J genes are TRBV5-6 and TRBJ1-3; TRBD1 is a possible D gene (6 bases). Germline assignment: CDR1 SGHDT and CDR2 YYEEEE. The V and J ends lost 0 bases and 3 bases respectively, with 13 bases between them. This CDR3 has 16 amino acids.

This chain uses TRBV6-5 with TRBJ2-3; D unresolved. Germline CDR1 and CDR2: MNHEY and SVGAGI. The germline V and J ends were trimmed by 2 bases and 5 bases, with 8 bases remaining between them. The CDR3 is made up of 13 amino acids. The CDR3 DNA reads as TGTGCCAGCAGTTACACACAGATAGATACGCAGTATTTT. This sequence encodes CASSYTQIDTQYF.

The chain has TRBV29-1 and TRBJ2-7; no clear D gene. Germline lookup yields CDR1 SQVTM and CDR2 ANQGSEA. The V gene lost 2 bases and the J gene lost 0 bases, with 5 bases spanning the gap. The CDR3 extends over 12 amino acids. The CDR3 DNA reads TGCAGCGTTGAATCGGGCTCCTACGAGCAGTACTTC. Translation gives CSVESGSYEQYF.

The chain combines TRBV30 with TRBJ2-7, with 8 bases lining up with TRBD2. Germline assignment: CDR1 GTSNPN and CDR2 SVGIG (reference sequence). The CDR3 sequence is 17 residues long. V lost 0 bases, J lost 7 bases, and 17 bases stayed unmatched. The CDR3 is CAWSVLFGIQREQEQYF. DNA for the CDR3: TGTGCCTGGAGTGTATTGTTCGGCATCCAGCGGGAGCAGGAGCAGTACTTC.

The chain joins TRBV6-4 to TRBJ2-7, with 9 bases that match TRBD1. CDR1 is MRHNA, CDR2 SNTAGT, per germline. V dropped 4 bases and J dropped 4; count of bases not matched to a gene: 11. The CDR3 consists of 16 residues. The CDR3 region is CASSGAIGTGLYEQYF. For the CDR3, the DNA is TGTGCCAGCAGTGGGGCAATTGGGACAGGGCTTTACGAGCAGTACTTC.

This rearrangement joins TRBV25-1 to TRBJ2-5; no definite D call. CDR1 is MGHDK and CDR2 is SYGVNS in the germline V gene. V lost 5 bases to trimming and J lost 4 bases, with 20 bases between them. CDR3 size: 16 residues. CDR3 residues: CASSQTSFIGGETQYF. In nucleotides, the CDR3 is TGTGCCAGCAGTCAAACCTCCTTTATAGGCGGAGAGACCCAGTACTTC.

This rearrangement joins TRBV28 to TRBJ2-7, with 10 bases lining up with TRBD1. V lost 7 bases to trimming and J lost 4 bases; unmatched junction nucleotides: 7. The germline gives CDR1 MDHEN, CDR2 SYDVKM. The CDR3 has 14 residues. The CDR3 here is CASTSGTGAYEQYF. CDR3 nucleotide sequence: TGTGCCAGCACCTCCGGGACAGGGGCTTACGAGCAGTACTTC.

The chain recombines TRBV6-5 with TRBJ1-1, with D perhaps TRBD1 (6 bases). With 0 bases removed from V and 5 bases from J, the gap between germline ends came to 13 bases. Per germline, CDR1 MNHEY and CDR2 SVGAGI. The CDR3 contains 15 residues. CDR3 in amino acids: CASSYSAGARTEAFF. Written as DNA, the CDR3 is TGTGCCAGCAGTTACTCGGCAGGGGCGAGGACTGAAGCTTTCTTT.

This chain connects TRBV28 to TRBJ1-1; tentative D call: TRBD1 (6 bases). The CDR3 extends over 16 amino acids. CDR1 is MDHEN, CDR2 SYDVKM, per germline. V dropped 5 bases and J dropped 0 bases, with 16 bases sitting between them. CDR3 coding DNA: TGTGCCAGCAGTGACGACAGGAATTTTTTGAACACTGAAGCTTTCTTT. Its translation is CASSDDRNFLNTEAFF. The full variable domain, in which reference TRBV28 and TRBJ1-1 provide the parts outside the CDR3, is DVKVTQSSRYLVKRTGEKVFLECVQDMDHENMFWYRQDPGLGLRLIYFSYDVKMKEKGDIPEGYSVSREKKERFSLILESASTNQTSMYLCASSDDRNFLNTEAFFGQGTRLTVV.

The rearrangement uses TRBV4-2 and TRBJ2-3; tentative D call: TRBD2 (5 bases). Trimming took 0 bases from V and 5 from J, leaving 18 bases between them. CDR1 and CDR2 (germline): LGHNA, YNFKEQ. The CDR3 consists of 17 residues. The CDR3 DNA reads as TGTGCCAGCAGCCAAGACACCAGCGGTAGAAGGGAAGATACGCAGTATTTT. Translated, it gives CASSQDTSGRREDTQYF.

This clone was recorded a few times. Here the CDR3 DNA reads TGTGCCAGCAGCGACTCTCCGACAGGGGGAGGACCCCAGCATTTT. Protein product: CASSDSPTGGGPQHF. This chain links TRBV6-5 with TRBJ1-5; TRBD1 aligns across 9 bases. The germline V gene has CDR1 MNHEY and CDR2 SVGAGI. The CDR3 spans 15 residues. The V gene end was trimmed by 6 bases and the J gene end by 10 bases; junction bases not matched to a gene: 13.

The DNA of the CDR3 is TGTGCCAGCAGCAAAGGGCAGGGTCGGCACGAGCAGTACTTC. This gives the protein CASSKGQGRHEQYF. The chain is built from TRBV21-1 and TRBJ2-7; TRBD1, the table's D call, lacks a check against the DNA. TRBV21-1 is a pseudogene locus. CDR3 size: 14 residues.

The rearrangement joins TRBV7-9 to TRBJ2-7; 10 bases match TRBD2. Germline CDR1 and CDR2: SEHNR and FQNEAQ (reference sequence). The V and J ends lost 3 bases and 0 bases, in that order; junction bases with no gene match: 14. This CDR3 has 19 amino acids. CDR3 sequence reads: CASSFYRGSGLADSYEQYF. The CDR3 DNA sequence: TGTGCCAGCAGCTTCTACAGGGGATCCGGACTAGCGGACTCCTACGAGCAGTACTTC.

CDR3 nucleotide sequence: TGTGCCAGCTCACGGACGGGACTAGCGTACAATGAGCAGTTCTTC. Its translation: CASSRTGLAYNEQFF. This chain joins TRBV18 and TRBJ2-1, with 10 nucleotides matching TRBD2. This CDR3 is built from 15 residues. Unmatched junction bases numbered 4, after V lost 4 bases and J lost 4 bases. The germline V gene has CDR1 KGHSH and CDR2 LQKENI. Drawing the rest from reference TRBV18 and TRBJ2-1, the complete variable domain is NAGVMQNPRHLVRRRGQEARLRCSPMKGHSHVYWYRQLPEEGLKFMVYLQKENIIDESGMPKERFSAEFPKEGPSILRIQQVVRGDSAAYFCASSRTGLAYNEQFFGPGTRLTVL.

The V gene is TRBV7-9, the J gene TRBJ2-3, with 10 bases lining up with TRBD2. V was clipped by 3 bases and J by 0 bases; unmatched bases: 3. Germline V CDR1 and CDR2: SEHNR, FQNEAQ (reference sequence). The CDR3 runs to 16 residues. The CDR3 sequence is CASSFLAGASTDTQYF. The CDR3 DNA sequence: TGTGCCAGCAGCTTTCTAGCGGGAGCTAGCACAGATACGCAGTATTTT.

This chain joins TRBV6-6 and TRBJ2-7, with 10 positions matching TRBD1. Germline CDR1 MNHNY, CDR2 SVGAGI (reference sequence). V dropped 6 bases and J dropped 1; count of bases not matched to a gene: 6. This CDR3 comprises 15 residues. CDR3 in DNA: TGTGCCAGCAGACGGACAGGGGGGCATTCCTACGAGCAGTACTTC. Encoded protein: CASRRTGGHSYEQYF.

V gene TRBV6-1 combines with J gene TRBJ2-3, with 10 bases lining up with TRBD2. J was trimmed by 3 bases and V by 6 bases; bases with no gene match: 3. The CDR3 has 14 residues. CDR1 MNHNS and CDR2 SASEGT come from the germline V gene. CDR3 loop: CASSVAGGTDTQYF. Here the CDR3 DNA reads TGTGCCAGCAGCGTAGCGGGAGGAACAGATACGCAGTATTTT.

The chain is built from TRBV6-1 and TRBJ2-7; maybe TRBD2 (5 bases). Trimming stripped 0 bases from V and 9 bases from J, with 18 bases between. The V gene's germline CDR1 is MNHNS and CDR2 SASEGT. The CDR3 extends over 15 amino acids. In DNA form, the CDR3 reads TGTGCCAGCAGTGAAGCTGTGGGCAGGCCACGGGGGCAGTACTTC. The encoded protein is CASSEAVGRPRGQYF.

The chain joins TRBV30 to TRBJ2-2, with D perhaps matching TRBD2 (6 bases). V lost 3 bases to trimming and J lost 5 bases, with 7 bases between them. The CDR3 is made up of 12 amino acids. Germline V gene sequence: CDR1 GTSNPN, CDR2 SVGIG (reference sequence). The CDR3: CAWREGTGELFF. In DNA, the CDR3 is TGTGCCTGGAGGGAGGGGACCGGGGAGCTGTTTTTT.

The chain recombines TRBV9 with TRBJ2-5; unclear D gene. The CDR3 loop spans 11 amino acids. From germline, CDR1 is SGDLS and CDR2 YYNGEE. The V end lost 3 bases, the J end lost 5 bases, and 5 bases lay between the germline ends. The CDR3 bases are TGTGCCAGCAGCGCCGGTGAGACCCAGTACTTC. Amino acid sequence: CASSAGETQYF. The full variable domain, in which reference TRBV9 and TRBJ2-5 provide the parts outside the CDR3, is DSGVTQTPKHLITATGQRVTLRCSPRSGDLSVYWYQQSLDQGLQFLIQYYNGEERAKGNILERFSAQQFPDLHSELNLSSLELGDSALYFCASSAGETQYFGPGTRLLVL.

A word on this clone: The sample holds other DNA sequences that translate to the same CDR3. The chain has TRBV2 and TRBJ1-3; D not certain. CDR1 SNHLY and CDR2 FYNNEI come from the germline V gene. The CDR3 totals 16 residues. Trimming took 3 bases from V and 0 from J, leaving 12 bases between them. DNA of the CDR3: TGTGCCAGCAGTGACCTTGGGCAGAGCTCTGGAAACACCATATATTTT. Protein sequence: CASSDLGQSSGNTIYF.

The chain joins TRBV29-1 to TRBJ2-3; 8 bases align to TRBD2. CDR3 length: 14 residues. The ends lost 3 bases at V and 4 bases at J; junction bases unmatched: 6. Germline V gene data show CDR1 as SQVTM and CDR2 as ANQGSEA. The chain's CDR3 is CSVDGTRGADTQYF. DNA of the CDR3: TGCAGCGTTGATGGGACTAGGGGTGCAGATACGCAGTATTTT.

This chain links TRBV6-5 with TRBJ2-5; D might be TRBD1 (6 bases). The CDR3 runs 14 residues. Trimming removed 4 bases from V and 7 bases from J, with 16 bases in between. The V gene's germline CDR1 is MNHEY and CDR2 SVGAGI. The DNA of the CDR3 is TGTGCCAGCAGTTCCGGACAGTTAGGGGGGACCCAGTACTTC. Amino acid sequence: CASSSGQLGGTQYF.

The CDR3 nucleotides are TGTGCCAGTACCGGGACTAGCGGGAGGGGAGATACGCAGTATTTT. It codes for CASTGTSGRGDTQYF. The rearrangement uses TRBV2 and TRBJ2-3; 16 nucleotides align to TRBD2. The CDR3 extends over 15 amino acids. J was trimmed by 5 bases and V by 9 bases; bases with no gene match: 5. Germline V lookup: CDR1 SNHLY, CDR2 FYNNEI.

V is TRBV27 and J is TRBJ2-7, with D tentatively TRBD1 (6 bases). V gave up 3 bases and J gave up 4 bases, with 16 bases separating them. CDR1 and CDR2 (germline): MNHEY, SMNVEV (reference sequence). CDR3 size: 15 residues. This CDR3 reads CASSFQGRPIYEQYF. In DNA, the CDR3 is TGTGCCAGCAGTTTTCAGGGGCGCCCCATATACGAGCAGTACTTC.

The V call is TRBV28, the J call TRBJ2-1; possibly TRBD1 for D (5 bases). Germline CDR1 and CDR2: MDHEN and SYDVKM. V was shortened by 5 bases and J by 3 bases, with 11 bases between the two germline ends. The CDR3 consists of 14 residues. The CDR3 region has the DNA TGTGCCAGCAGTAGGTTGGGGCTCTACAATGAGCAGTTCTTC. It translates to CASSRLGLYNEQFF. Full variable domain (missing parts from reference TRBV28 and TRBJ2-1): DVKVTQSSRYLVKRTGEKVFLECVQDMDHENMFWYRQDPGLGLRLIYFSYDVKMKEKGDIPEGYSVSREKKERFSLILESASTNQTSMYLCASSRLGLYNEQFFGPGTRLTVL.

The chain has TRBV9 and TRBJ2-1; TRBD1 agrees at 8 bases. The CDR3 loop spans 15 amino acids. V lost 4 bases and J lost 10; bases outside the gene matches: 13. Germline values: CDR1 SGDLS, CDR2 YYNGEE. CDR3 sequence: CASSTKPGTGIEQFF. In DNA form, the CDR3 reads TGTGCCAGCAGCACAAAACCCGGGACAGGCATCGAGCAGTTCTTC.